This record covers a single T cell receptor beta chain. This clonotype was seen repeatedly, ten times or more. This clone's antigen is unknown. Per-base qualities were not stored, and no clone one base away is much larger. The data derive from a study of molecular identifiers for immune sequencing clone quantification (dated by TCRdb to between 2017 and 2018). Study-wide context: In a replicate experiment, RNA from around 20,000 or 100,000 naive CD8 T cells was split into five aliquots, four of which were sequenced. This methods study used CD8 T cells to benchmark TCR RNA copy counting and molecular-identifier clustering-based TCR repertoire sequencing (MIDCIRS). What the research found in general, with its limitations: Modeling indicated about 3 TCR RNA copies recovered per cell, compared with 7.5 to 10 by digital PCR, which implies a capture efficiency of 25% to 35%. A single cell's worth of spiked-in Jurkat TCR RNA was reported detectable even among some 920,000 naive CD8 T cells. In CMV-specific effector cells, clones with more than 20 RNA copies accounted for over 99% of molecules, whereas in naive cells such clones accounted for under 1%. When barcode sub-clustering was omitted, TCR diversity was inflated by chimeric consensus sequences, with chimeras reaching as high as 47%. The sizes of highly expanded clones could end up underestimated when identical TCR molecules share a barcode. The naive libraries included spiked-in Jurkat TCR RNA (10 copies' worth), and this Jurkat TCR RNA is not part of the donor repertoire.

The germline V gene provides CDR1 MGHRA and CDR2 YSYEKL. Inclusive of the bounding cysteine and phenylalanine, the CDR3 is 14 residues long. Only the CDR3 portion is preserved as DNA: 42 bases, with reading frame beginning at the first base. V lost 4 bases and J lost 2 bases; the stretch between them is 11 bases long. Libraries came from PCR. The run used an Illumina HiSeq 4000. Bulk TCR libraries were generated as previously described, with the TCR primers listed in Table S5 used. Purification of total RNA was performed with the Qiagen AllPrep DNA/RNA kit. Reads from multiple sequencing runs of the same library were pooled before analysis. The authors' analysis ran thus. Reads were retained only if their TCR constant sequence matched exactly, and those retained reads were trimmed to 150 nt and grouped according to their 12-nt molecular barcodes. Reads in each barcode group were sub-clustered using a 15% Levenshtein threshold, and a quality-weighted consensus sequence was built for each RNA molecule. Non-functional sequences were removed, as were lower-count sequences one edit away from another. Based on fitting two negative binomial distributions, any barcode sub-cluster with under 20% of the maximum read count was discarded. The public sequencing data were trimmed at Q25 with fastp and processed into clonotypes with MiXCR by TCRdb, which kept only in-frame beta chains. Each CDR3 protein gets just one entry, which takes the most common genes and DNA from the rows behind it. The V and J calls and clone size are TCRdb's, not the authors'. The sample table holds tens of thousands of distinct CDR3 sequences, of which 15% to 20% were seen once. The ten biggest clones cover 1.4% of the sample.

Libraries of naive CD8 T cells were built from around 20,000 to 1,000,000 sorted cells, with 10%, 30% or 50% of the purified RNA used. On a BD FACSAria II, naive CD8 T cells were FACS-sorted as CD8+CD4-CCR7+CD45RA+ and collected into RLT Plus buffer. To test detection sensitivity, Jurkat RNA equal to ten TCR copies was added to samples of about 19,000-1,100,000 naive CD8 T cells. CD8 T cells were enriched with RosetteSep CD8+ T Cell Enrichment Cocktail and Ficoll-Paque, followed by ACK red cell lysis. Material: naive CD8+ T cells from blood, with Jurkat cell RNA spiked in. According to the study, the label for this sample's cell subset or site signals: FACS-sorted CD8+CD4-CCR7+CD45RA+ naive T cells. The chain links TRBV4-1 with TRBJ1-2, with no reliable assignment of the D segment. The clonotype comes from a human donor in good health. Some libraries in this study had Jurkat cell RNA spiked in. The nucleotide sequence is TGCGCCAGCAGCCTAAGGCAGGAGAACTATGGCTACACCTTC. Its amino acids are CASSLRQENYGYTF.